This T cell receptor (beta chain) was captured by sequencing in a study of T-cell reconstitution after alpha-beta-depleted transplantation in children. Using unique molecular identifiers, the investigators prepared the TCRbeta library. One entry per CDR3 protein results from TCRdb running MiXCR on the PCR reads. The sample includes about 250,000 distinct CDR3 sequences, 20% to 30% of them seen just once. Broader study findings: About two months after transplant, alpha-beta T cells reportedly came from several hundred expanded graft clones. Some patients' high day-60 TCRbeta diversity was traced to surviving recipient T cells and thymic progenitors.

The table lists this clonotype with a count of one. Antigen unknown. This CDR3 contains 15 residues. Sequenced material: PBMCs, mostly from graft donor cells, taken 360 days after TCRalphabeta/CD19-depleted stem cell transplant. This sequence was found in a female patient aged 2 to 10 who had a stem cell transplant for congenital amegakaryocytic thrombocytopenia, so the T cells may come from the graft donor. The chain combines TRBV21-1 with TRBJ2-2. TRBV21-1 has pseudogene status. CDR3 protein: CASSKVERNTGELFF. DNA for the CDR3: TGTGCCAGCAGCAAAGTAGAGCGAAACACCGGGGAGCTGTTTTTT.